This T cell receptor (beta chain) was retrieved from a study of blood T cell repertoires in COVID-19. Study-level background: There were acute and convalescent COVID-19 samples, and they came from the United States, Italy and Spain. T cells, B-cell-depleted T cells, or PBMCs provided the cDNA or gDNA that served as material.

Trimming cost V 5 bases and J 1 base; bases outside gene matches: 2. From germline, CDR1 is MGHDK and CDR2 SYGVNS. There are 14 residues in the CDR3. Methods used by the authors: Reference gene primer amplification gave nucleated cell count estimates. Sequencing was performed with immunoSEQ multiplex PCR; in TCRdb, only in-frame clones are kept and a portion is missing. V and J calls and clone size are copied from that table; D and trimming were computed from the DNA. Of fewer than 200,000 clones listed, approximately 85% are singletons. This clone has only a few counts. This sequence was found in a man aged 55 to 70 who had recovered from COVID-19. The chain has TRBV25-1 and TRBJ1-1; 9 nucleotides line up with TRBD1. The sequencing input was peripheral blood. The DNA of the CDR3 is TGTGCCAGCAGTTTGGGACAGGGGAACACTGAAGCTTTCTTT. This translates into CASSLGQGNTEAFF.